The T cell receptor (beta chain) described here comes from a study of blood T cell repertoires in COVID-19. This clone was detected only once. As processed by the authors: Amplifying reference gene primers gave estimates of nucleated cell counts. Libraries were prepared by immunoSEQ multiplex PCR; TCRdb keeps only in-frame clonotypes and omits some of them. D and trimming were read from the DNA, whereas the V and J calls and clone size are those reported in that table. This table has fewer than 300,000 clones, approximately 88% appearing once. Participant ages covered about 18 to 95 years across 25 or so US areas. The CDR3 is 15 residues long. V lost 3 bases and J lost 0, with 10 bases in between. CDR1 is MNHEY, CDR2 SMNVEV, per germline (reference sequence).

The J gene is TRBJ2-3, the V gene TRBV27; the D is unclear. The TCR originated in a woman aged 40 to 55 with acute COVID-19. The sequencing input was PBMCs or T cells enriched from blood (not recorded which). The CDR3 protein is CASSFEATSTDTQYF. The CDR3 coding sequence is TGTGCCAGCAGTTTTGAGGCGACTAGCACAGATACGCAGTATTTT.